The T cell receptor (beta chain) under discussion was sequenced for a study of blood T cell repertoires in COVID-19. As for the study in general: PBMCs, B-cell-depleted T cells, or T cells were the source of the cDNA or gDNA that made up the material.

The data were produced by immunoSEQ multiplex PCR, yet TCRdb's version contains in-frame clones alone and is incomplete. Of approximately 78,000 clones detected, more than 85% appear once; the ten largest clones hold roughly 2.6%. Germline V gene data show CDR1 as SGHTA and CDR2 as FQGNSA. The CDR3 has 14 residues. J lost 8 bases, V lost 5 bases, and 8 bases had no gene match. Source material: peripheral blood. The TCR was taken from a man aged 50-59 years with COVID-19, enrolled during active disease. The chain employs TRBV7-2 and TRBJ2-1, with TRBD2 matching 8 bases. In nucleotides, the CDR3 is TGTGCCAGCAGCCTACGGACTAGCTCGTATGAGCAGTTCTTC. Amino acids: CASSLRTSSYEQFF.